This T cell receptor (beta chain) originates from a study of shared clonotypes between healthy human individuals. Naive CD8 cells were CD45RO-negative, positively selected for CCR7, excluding terminally differentiated effector memory CD45RA+ cells. Worth noting for this clone: What it binds is unknown.

Study-wide results and caveats: Sharing across four donors was highest in naive CD4 (roughly 5%) and lowest in memory CD8 (0.4%).

The data were produced by immunoSEQ multiplex PCR, yet TCRdb's version contains in-frame clones alone and is incomplete. The top ten hold about 1.7% of the sample, which has about 2.1 million clones, over 85% seen once. This receptor was taken from a man aged 18 to 35 in good health. Some clones in this sample may be carry-over from other donors' samples. Sequenced: naive CD8+ T cells from PBMCs.

For the CDR3, the DNA is TGTGCCAGCAGCCAACAAGGGGACGAGCAGTACTTC. The encoded protein is CASSQQGDEQYF. V usage is TRBV16 and J usage is TRBJ2-7, with D possibly matching TRBD1 (5 bases). From germline, CDR1 is KGHSY and CDR2 FQNENV. The CDR3 loop spans 12 amino acids. Trimming took 2 bases from V and 5 from J, leaving 7 bases between them.